The present entry profiles one TCR beta chain with its context. Its antigen is unknown. The protocol was immunoSEQ multiplex PCR, while the TCRdb copy is restricted to in-frame clones and leaves out a portion. The table records 700,000 to 950,000 clones, approximately 97% of them present only once. The sample comes from a study of shared clonotypes between healthy human individuals. Study-level findings and limits: Genetic and exposure-history diversity was limited by the small donor number. Against clonotypes common to all four donors, non-shared ones had lower generation probabilities. Among donors, clonotype sharing was expected to be affected by sequencing depth.

V lost 6 bases to trimming and J lost 9 bases, with 25 bases between them. Germline V gene data show CDR1 as LNHNV and CDR2 as YYDKDF (reference sequence). CDR3 length: 16 amino acids. CD45RO-negative CD8 cells positively selected for CCR7 made up the naive population, which excluded terminally differentiated effector memory CD45RA+ cells. The receptor was isolated from a man aged 30-40 years in good health. V is TRBV15 and J is TRBJ2-3, with D maybe TRBD1 (8 bases). Input material: naive CD8+ T cells sorted from blood. The CDR3 sequence: CATSRGGQGARETQYF. CDR3 DNA: TGTGCCACCAGTAGGGGAGGGCAGGGGGCAAGGGAGACGCAGTATTTT.